The sequence of this TCR beta chain was determined in a study of blood T cells in healthy people across ages. Then a second PCR, running about 6 to 12 cycles, was carried out with a sample-barcoded 5' primer and a J-beta primer mix. TCRdb reanalysed the 5' RACE reads using MiXCR and keeps one entry per CDR3 protein. The sample consists of about 290,000 distinct CDR3 sequences, 27% of them appearing once. Study-wide findings and caveats: Higher diversity, along with more naive CD4+ cells, distinguished long-lived donors from aged donors.

Peripheral blood samples of approximately 10 milliliters were drawn from each donor. Regarding this clonotype: Its cognate antigen is unknown.

Trimming removed 1 base from V and 2 bases from J; junction bases left unmatched: 5. Germline V gene lookup returns CDR1 DFQATT and CDR2 SNEGSKA (reference sequence). CDR3 length: 15 residues. The rearrangement joins TRBV20-1 to TRBJ1-2; TRBD1 matches 9 bases. The clonotype comes from a woman in her sixties or seventies in good health. Input material: blood. Written as DNA, the CDR3 is TGCAGTGCTAGAGCAACAGGGGGCCTAAACTATGGCTACACCTTC. As protein: CSARATGGLNYGYTF.